The clone carrying this T cell receptor beta chain has just a few counts. Its antigen is undetermined. The data belong to a study of beta chain features in type 1 diabetes. The study, taken as a whole, reports: Highly expressing activated T cells could be over-counted with a cDNA template.

The CDR3 spans 14 residues. Unmatched junction bases numbered 3, after V lost 2 bases and J lost 4 bases. The germline gives CDR1 LGHNA, CDR2 YSLEER. Per donor, one heparinised blood draw averaged around 0.12 L. In all sorted populations, purity surpassed 95%. The authors reverse transcribed all of the isolated RNA, so sequencing captured expressed TCRB transcripts. Here immunoSEQ multiplex PCR was the method, and the copy in TCRdb shows in-frame clones only, minus some. The table records some 150,000 clones, more than 9% of them present only once. The sample was naive CD4+ T cells from blood. The origin of this receptor is a man aged 18 to 29 in good health. The chain is built from TRBV4-3 and TRBJ1-1, with 8 bases that match TRBD1. CDR3 sequence (DNA): TGCGCCAGCAGCCAATCCCAGGGGGCCACTGAAGCTTTCTTT. Translating gives CASSQSQGATEAFF.